Included here is one TCR beta chain sequence, with context. The data belong to a study of control samples from healthy donors and cancer patients. TCRdb keeps only in-frame clones here, not all; method: immunoSEQ multiplex PCR. Of around 130,000 clones listed, just under 90% were seen once; the top ten hold 12%. This CDR3 region has 14 residues. V gave up 4 bases and J gave up 2 bases, with 8 bases separating them. Germline V gives CDR1 MNHEY, CDR2 SVGAGI. V usage is TRBV6-5 and J usage is TRBJ1-4, with D perhaps TRBD1 (5 bases). This clonotype was obtained from a man younger than 45 in good health. Specimen: blood. The DNA of the CDR3 is TGTGCCAGCAGTTCAGGGAAGACTAATGAAAAACTGTTTTTT. This sequence encodes CASSSGKTNEKLFF.